This entry is about one T cell receptor beta chain. Which antigen it targets is not known. Base quality data are lacking; no much larger clone is found one base away. A multiplexed two-step PCR with Vbeta-specific forward primers and Jbeta-specific reverse primers was used to amplify the TCRbeta CDR3 regions. TCRbeta libraries were sequenced on an Illumina instrument through the immunoSEQ service. On the study's bioinformatics: V, D and J genes were assigned using IMGT annotation, and counts were corrected for multiplex PCR bias using synthetic CDR3 analogues. In the immunoSEQ Analyzer, repertoire clonality was calculated as one minus normalized Shannon entropy. Whether a clone counted as expanded was decided by Fisher's exact test with Benjamini-Hochberg false discovery rate control and a two-tailed cutoff of P<0.01. TCRdb carries this immuneACCESS record with in-frame sequences only. Its versions omit some clonotypes, under half of them owing to an unresolved V gene in the studies checked, with the rest unexplained. V, J and clone size are those of that table, while D and trimming were read from the DNA. In this sample the table shows fewer than 15,000 clones, more than 70% of which occur a single time. The ten most abundant clones make up around 1% of the sample.

Sorted T cell subsets were CFSE-labeled and co-cultured for about five days with allogeneic regulatory or mature dendritic cells at a 1:10 DC:T ratio. FACS was used to sort CD4+ or CD8+ cells into naive T cells, defined as CD45RA+, and memory T cells, defined as CD45RO+. T cells for TCR sequencing came from two healthy control subjects. Genomic DNA was extracted with the Qiagen DNeasy Blood & Tissue Kit. This sample was taken from a study of regulatory dendritic cells for organ transplantation (dated by TCRdb to 2016 to 2017). Notes on the research overall: To make regulatory dendritic cells, monocytes were cultured with vitamin D3 on days 0 and 4, plus IL-10 on day 4. The TCRbeta repertoires of sorted naive and memory CD4+ and CD8+ T cells were sequenced before and after allostimulation with regulatory or mature dendritic cells. On day 6, LPS was added to the DC cultures to test how the DCs responded to a strong maturation-inducing agent. Overall study outcomes, separate from this receptor: Allostimulation expanded memory CD8+ clones in both subjects, but regulatory dendritic cells appeared to induce more limited expansion than mature dendritic cells. Sequencing was done in only two subjects, and the authors reported considerable heterogeneity between individuals in the alloreactive memory CD8+ T cell pool. Of the resting subsets, the one holding the most alloreactive TCR clonotypes was memory CD8+ T cells. Repertoires were highly diverse in naive CD4+ and CD8+ T cells, less diverse in memory cells, and most oligoclonal in memory CD8+ cells.

The CDR3 measures 17 amino acids from cysteine to phenylalanine. Only CDR3 DNA remains: 51 bases, in frame from the first base. CDR1 is given as PRHDT and CDR2 as FYEKMQ, both from the germline V gene (reference sequence). Trimmed from V: 0 bases; trimmed from J: 4 bases; junction bases lacking a gene match: 6. Sequenced input: naive CD8+ T cells from blood cultured with regulatory dendritic cells. The cell subset or site label here, explained by the study, means: CD45RA+ naive T cells. This receptor chain uses TRBV13 and TRBJ2-1, with 10 middle bases fitting TRBD2. The receptor was derived from a human donor in good health. The CDR3: CASSLGIGLAVYNEQFF. Here is the DNA: TGTGCCAGCAGCTTAGGGATCGGACTAGCGGTTTACAATGAGCAGTTCTTC.